These 12 T cell receptor beta chains originate from one sample sequenced in a study of Ad26.COV2.S vaccination and SARS-CoV-2 variants. Produced via immunoSEQ multiplex PCR; TCRdb's table is partial and in-frame only. The sample shows approximately 500,000 clones, approximately 90% of them seen only once. Indicated treatment: 15 to 20 received Ad26.COV2.S at low or high dose, single or two shots; several received placebo; per-sample allocation not given. Samples analyzed were those drawn on day 63 after the first vaccine or placebo injection. Sequencing used peripheral blood, obtained in a trial of Ad26.COV2.S vaccine versus placebo. These receptors all come from a person between 18 and 59 years old who received the Ad26.COV2.S COVID-19 vaccine or a placebo.

This chain links TRBV18 with TRBJ1-2; tentative D call: TRBD1 (6 bases). This CDR3 spans 13 amino acids. Germline lookup yields CDR1 KGHSH and CDR2 LQKENI. V was trimmed by 2 bases and J by 8 bases, leaving 12 bases between them. The CDR3 spells CASSPDRMGGYTF. The CDR3, as DNA: TGTGCCAGCTCACCAGACAGGATGGGCGGCTACACCTTC.

This chain uses TRBV7-3 with TRBJ2-1; the match to TRBD1 covers 10 bases. Looked up from germline, CDR1 is SGHTA and CDR2 is FQGTGA. V was clipped by 5 bases and J by 6 bases; unmatched bases: 10. This CDR3 spans 16 amino acids. The CDR3 protein is CASSPGGQGVINEQFF. The CDR3 nucleotides are TGTGCCAGCAGCCCTGGTGGACAGGGGGTAATCAATGAGCAGTTCTTC.

V is TRBV9 and J is TRBJ1-1; D gene ambiguous. Trimming cost V 4 bases and J 3 bases, with 10 bases left between them. This CDR3 has 13 residues. Germline V gene lookup returns CDR1 SGDLS and CDR2 YYNGEE. The CDR3 DNA follows: TGTGCCAGCAGCTTAGCGGTTGACACTGAAGCTTTCTTT. Translating gives CASSLAVDTEAFF.

This chain uses TRBV11-3 with TRBJ1-1; D not certain. This CDR3 comprises 13 residues. Germline CDR1 reads SGHNT; CDR2 reads YENEEA. The ends were cut back, 5 bases at V and 4 bases at J, with 11 bases in the middle. The CDR3 region is CASSPDVSTEAFF. The CDR3 region has the DNA TGTGCCAGCAGCCCGGATGTATCCACTGAAGCTTTCTTT.

CDR3 DNA: TGTGCCAGCAGCGTAGGGGTGGTAGACGAGCAGTACTTC. Residues: CASSVGVVDEQYF. J is TRBJ2-7 and V is TRBV9, with D unresolved. With 0 bases removed from V and 5 bases from J, the gap between germline ends came to 9 bases. This CDR3 spans 13 amino acids. Germline CDR1 reads SGDLS; CDR2 reads YYNGEE. The full variable domain, rest sourced from reference TRBV9 and TRBJ2-7, is DSGVTQTPKHLITATGQRVTLRCSPRSGDLSVYWYQQSLDQGLQFLIQYYNGEERAKGNILERFSAQQFPDLHSELNLSSLELGDSALYFCASSVGVVDEQYFGPGTRLTVT.

The gene calls are TRBV7-9 and TRBJ2-1; the D call may be TRBD1 or TRBD2 (5 bases each). V shed 2 bases and J shed 0 bases, with 11 bases lying between them. CDR1 is SEHNR and CDR2 is FQNEAQ in the germline V gene (reference sequence). This CDR3 has 16 residues. CDR3: CASSLYPGSSYNEQFF. The CDR3 nucleotides are TGTGCCAGCAGCTTATATCCAGGGAGCTCCTACAATGAGCAGTTCTTC.

The V call is TRBV9, the J call TRBJ2-7; a weak D match, TRBD1 (6 bases). Germline CDR1 is SGDLS and CDR2 is YYNGEE. There are 15 residues in the CDR3. Trimming took off 0 bases at V and 2 bases at J, with 12 bases between the two ends. CDR3: CASSVGAGATYEQYF. CDR3 nucleotides: TGTGCCAGCAGCGTAGGTGCAGGGGCTACCTACGAGCAGTACTTC.

To note about this clone: The same CDR3 is also encoded by other DNA sequences in this sample. The CDR3 is CASSLRGTEAFF. CDR3 DNA: TGTGCCAGCAGCTTAAGGGGTACTGAAGCTTTCTTT. The rearrangement uses TRBV7-2 and TRBJ1-1; D perhaps matches TRBD1 (5 bases). The CDR3 covers 12 residues. V gave up 2 bases and J gave up 5 bases, with 6 bases separating them. In germline, CDR1 is SGHTA, CDR2 FQGNSA.

This clone came up once. The rearrangement joins TRBV27 to TRBJ1-1; no reliable D call. Germline assignment: CDR1 MNHEY and CDR2 SMNVEV (reference sequence). This CDR3 has 14 residues. Between the trimmed V and J ends, which lost 3 bases and 7 bases, there was a span of 15 bases. DNA of the CDR3: TGTGCCAGCAGTTTTTCCGCCCTCATCGGTGAAGCTTTCTTT. It encodes CASSFSALIGEAFF.

The CDR3 region is CASSLDGGSRETQYF. For the CDR3, the DNA is TGTGCCAGCAGCTTAGATGGGGGTTCTAGGGAGACCCAGTACTTC. The genes are TRBV11-2 and TRBJ2-5, with D perhaps assigned TRBD1 or TRBD2 (5 bases each). V was trimmed by 0 bases and J by 5 bases, leaving 13 bases between them. Germline CDR1 reads SGHAT; CDR2 reads FQNNGV. The CDR3 length is 15 residues. The full variable domain, its missing parts supplied by reference TRBV11-2 and TRBJ2-5, is EAGVAQSPRYKIIEKRQSVAFWCNPISGHATLYWYQQILGQGPKLLIQFQNNGVVDDSQLPKDRFSAERLKGVDSTLKIQPAKLEDSAVYLCASSLDGGSRETQYFGPGTRLLVL.

CDR3 sequence (DNA): TGTGCCAGCTCTCTTCGACAGCTTTCGGACACTGAAGCTTTCTTT. Residues: CASSLRQLSDTEAFF. V usage is TRBV18 and J usage is TRBJ1-1; a possible D gene is TRBD1 (5 bases). Trimming removed 6 bases at V and 3 bases at J, with 17 bases between. The germline V gene has CDR1 KGHSH and CDR2 LQKENI. The CDR3 contains 15 residues.

The rearrangement uses TRBV19 and TRBJ2-1, with D perhaps assigned TRBD1 or TRBD2 (5 bases each). This CDR3 region has 13 residues. Germline CDR1 reads LNHDA; CDR2 reads SQIVND (reference sequence). Between the trimmed V and J ends, which lost 6 bases and 10 bases, there was a span of 16 bases. CDR3 nucleotides: TGTGCCAGTAGCACTACGGGACCTGGGGAGCAGTTCTTC. Translating it yields CASSTTGPGEQFF. The full variable domain, in which reference TRBV19 and TRBJ2-1 provide the parts outside the CDR3, is DGGITQSPKYLFRKEGQNVTLSCEQNLNHDAMYWYRQDPGQGLRLIYYSQIVNDFQKGDIAEGYSVSREKKESFPLTVTSAQKNPTAFYLCASSTTGPGEQFFGPGTRLTVL.